The following is a T cell receptor (beta chain) sequence with its context. The data stem from a study of chemoradiotherapy in HPV16-positive cancers. Study summary: Candidate HPV-specific clones and shared TCR motifs came from a couple of HPV16-positive patients.

Germline trimming cut 8 bases from V and 0 bases from J; bases unmatched to any gene: 7. The CDR3 is 14 residues long. The germline V gene encodes CDR1 ENHRY and CDR2 SYGVKD. Assay: immunoSEQ multiplex PCR; the TCRdb copy retains only in-frame clones and omits some. The sample shows about 7,000 clones, 75% to 80% of them seen only once. The sample was acquired from a patient who underwent chemoradiotherapy. The TCR originated in a human donor with HPV-associated anogenital cancer. The V call is TRBV10-3, the J call TRBJ2-7, with 7 bases fitting TRBD1. The CDR3, as DNA: TGTGCCATCGCCACGTCAGGGGGCTCCTACGAGCAGTACTTC. It yields the protein CAIATSGGSYEQYF.